These 18 T cell receptor beta chains were all obtained from the same sample, sequenced in a study of T cells expressing NK-cell markers. No DNA is given; TCRdb re-called the 5' RACE reads and lists each CDR3 protein once. Here the sample table reports roughly 390,000 distinct CDR3 sequences. Material for sequencing was blood T cells: a sorted CD56 or NKG2C T cell subset, CD4+ or CD8+ T cells, or bulk PBMC T cells (not recorded which). These receptors originate from a man aged 18-70 years in good health.

V gene TRBV6-1 combines with J gene TRBJ1-3; TCRdb's D call of TRBD1 is untestable without DNA. The CDR3 extends over 14 amino acids. Germline V gene lookup returns CDR1 MNHNS and CDR2 SASEGT. The CDR3 sequence: CASSRQVTGNTIYF.

This chain joins TRBV29-1 and TRBJ2-3; TCRdb returns TRBD1, unconfirmable since there is no DNA. Germline V gene data show CDR1 as SQVTM and CDR2 as ANQGSEA. The CDR3 runs to 12 residues. The CDR3 loop reads CSVEKGQYTQYF.

The chain is built from TRBV5-6 and TRBJ2-2. Germline-derived CDR1 and CDR2 are SGHDT and YYEEEE. CDR3 length equals 15 residues. The CDR3: CASSFLTFNTGELFF.

J is TRBJ1-6 and V is TRBV7-9; TCRdb returns TRBD1, unconfirmable since there is no DNA. The germline gives CDR1 SEHNR, CDR2 FQNEAQ (reference sequence). This CDR3 is built from 15 residues. The CDR3 spells CASSERDGGNSPLHF.

This chain links TRBV3-1 with TRBJ2-7. CDR3 length equals 13 residues. The V gene's germline CDR1 is LGHDT and CDR2 YNNKEL (reference sequence). The CDR3 region is CASSPGRIYEQYF.

V and J are TRBV10-3 and TRBJ1-2. The CDR3 spans 13 residues. Germline CDR1 is ENHRY and CDR2 is SYGVKD. CDR3 protein: CAISESYGSGYTF.

The chain recombines TRBV12-3 or TRBV12-4 with TRBJ2-7; TCRdb names TRBD1, which stays unverified in the absence of DNA. This CDR3 contains 14 residues. CDR3 region: CASRGSGTPSEQYF.

The rearrangement joins TRBV2 to TRBJ2-7; TCRdb returns TRBD2, unconfirmable since there is no DNA. From germline, CDR1 is SNHLY and CDR2 FYNNEI. The length of the CDR3 is 14 residues. CDR3 amino acids: CASSEIRSGYEQYF.

The chain carries TRBV12-3 or TRBV12-4 and TRBJ2-3; the TCRdb call, TRBD2, lacks DNA for checking. This CDR3 has 17 amino acids. The CDR3 loop reads CASSAGLGATGTDTQYF.

The CDR3 protein is CASSFRQGRWSTEAFF. The chain links TRBV7-2 to TRBJ1-1; TCRdb picks TRBD1, but there is no DNA to check that call. The CDR3 is 16 residues long. The V gene's germline CDR1 is SGHTA and CDR2 FQGNSA.

This chain joins TRBV20-1 and TRBJ2-2; with no DNA, the TCRdb D assignment of TRBD2 cannot be verified. The CDR3 runs 16 residues. CDR1 and CDR2 (germline): DFQATT, SNEGSKA (reference sequence). The CDR3 here is CSATHPGTSHTGELFF.

The CDR3 loop reads CASSQELAGSWRGETQYF. The gene calls are TRBV4-1 and TRBJ2-5; the TCRdb D gene call, TRBD1, has no DNA to confirm it. The CDR3 contains 18 residues. Germline V lookup: CDR1 MGHRA, CDR2 YSYEKL.

The chain joins TRBV15 to TRBJ2-7. Germline values: CDR1 LNHNV, CDR2 YYDKDF (reference sequence). The CDR3 sequence is 13 residues long. CDR3 in amino acids: CATSRDPAGAQYF.

V usage is TRBV14 and J usage is TRBJ2-1; the D call of TRBD1 rests on TCRdb alone, since no DNA is present to check it. CDR3 size: 12 residues. The germline V gene has CDR1 SGHDN and CDR2 FVKESK. This CDR3 is CASSQAWGGQFF.

V usage is TRBV5-1 and J usage is TRBJ1-2; the TRBD1 assignment by TCRdb is unverifiable without DNA. Germline CDR1 SGHRS, CDR2 YFSETQ. The CDR3 is 14 residues long. The CDR3 is CASSPSDRRYGYTF.

This chain connects TRBV7-9 to TRBJ2-7. The CDR3 runs to 11 residues. Per the germline V gene, CDR1 is SEHNR and CDR2 is FQNEAQ (reference sequence). The CDR3 sequence is CASADLYEQYF.

The chain links TRBV2 to TRBJ2-6. Germline V CDR1 and CDR2: SNHLY, FYNNEI. The CDR3 runs 18 residues. The CDR3 loop reads CASSEVILRSSGANVLTF.

The rearrangement joins TRBV20-1 to TRBJ1-1; lacking DNA, the TRBD1 call made by TCRdb goes unchecked. CDR3 length: 15 residues. In germline, CDR1 is DFQATT, CDR2 SNEGSKA (reference sequence). The CDR3 here is CSARVQGNLNTEAFF.